This TCR beta chain is from a study of human T cells and chemical hapten exposure. This sample's time point: patch test 1, 2 weeks after DPC sensitization. Treatment here: therapeutic diphenylcyclopropenone sensitization with weekly scalp DPC. Between the trimmed V and J ends, which lost 0 bases and 2 bases, there was a span of 9 bases. The CDR3 has 14 amino acids. Germline V lookup: CDR1 SGDLS, CDR2 YYNGEE. Findings of the study overall: Significantly more large CDR3 similarity clusters arose among expanded TCRs than among controls.

This clonotype was picked up many times. Its antigen is currently unknown. TCRdb redid the calling of the RACE reads with MiXCR, one entry per CDR3 protein. The data hold 180,000 or so distinct CDR3 sequences, with roughly 15% observed a single time. The rearrangement uses TRBV9 and TRBJ2-7; no firm D call. This receptor was identified in a woman aged 30 to 39 with alopecia areata. Some clones in this sample may be carry-over from other donors' samples. The specimen was whole blood, collected in connection with sensitization to the hapten diphenylcyclopropenone (DPC). CDR3 DNA: TGTGCCAGCAGCGTAGGAGCAGGAGCCTACGAGCAGTACTTC. It codes for CASSVGAGAYEQYF.